A selection of T cell receptor beta chains follows, all from one sample in a study of blood T cell repertoires in COVID-19. TCRdb keeps only in-frame clones here, not all; method: immunoSEQ multiplex PCR. The table lists roughly 130,000 clones, more than 75% of them singletons. The source material was peripheral blood. These receptors all stem from a man older than 75 with acute or convalescent COVID-19. Both conserved end residues are part of each CDR3. The order of the fields is D gene, V gene, J gene, clone size, CDR3 DNA, CDR3 protein. D genes are given only for firm matches. Some rows have no size entry. The others give once, few or many, or a class for an expanded clone.

d_call: -
v_call: TRBV9
j_call: TRBJ2-2
clone_size: -
cdr3_nt: TGTGCCAGCAGCGCCCTTGCAGATTCTAACACCGGGGAGCTGTTTTTT
cdr3_aa: CASSALADSNTGELFF

d_call: TRBD1
v_call: TRBV10-3
j_call: TRBJ1-2
clone_size: few
cdr3_nt: TGTGCCATCTCGGACAGGGCGGCGGATGGCTACACCTTC
cdr3_aa: CAISDRAADGYTF

d_call: -
v_call: TRBV5-1
j_call: TRBJ2-5
clone_size: few
cdr3_nt: TGCGCCAGCAGCTTGGCCATAGAGACCCAGTACTTC
cdr3_aa: CASSLAIETQYF

d_call: -
v_call: TRBV5-5
j_call: TRBJ1-6
clone_size: -
cdr3_nt: TGTGCCAGCAGGCCCACAGGCCTAAATTCACCCCTCCACTTT
cdr3_aa: CASRPTGLNSPLHF

d_call: TRBD1
v_call: TRBV28
j_call: TRBJ2-2
clone_size: -
cdr3_nt: TGTGCCAGCAGCCTGGGACAGTTCACCGGGGAGCTGTTTTTT
cdr3_aa: CASSLGQFTGELFF

d_call: -
v_call: TRBV6-5
j_call: TRBJ2-1
clone_size: -
cdr3_nt: TGTGCCACCACCCGGTACAATGAGCAGTTCTTC
cdr3_aa: CATTRYNEQFF

d_call: -
v_call: TRBV7-8
j_call: TRBJ2-7
clone_size: -
cdr3_nt: TGTGCCAGCAGCTTAGGTAGGACGACAGGTACCTACGAGCAGTACTTC
cdr3_aa: CASSLGRTTGTYEQYF

d_call: TRBD2
v_call: TRBV12-3/TRBV12-4
j_call: TRBJ2-3
clone_size: -
cdr3_nt: TGTGCCAGCAGTCGGACTAGCGGGGACACGCAGTATTTT
cdr3_aa: CASSRTSGDTQYF

d_call: -
v_call: TRBV4-3
j_call: TRBJ1-6
clone_size: -
cdr3_nt: TGCGCCAGCAGCCAAGATGAAATTTCCGGGGTTTCACCCCTCCACTTT
cdr3_aa: CASSQDEISGVSPLHF

d_call: TRBD2
v_call: TRBV13
j_call: TRBJ2-7
clone_size: -
cdr3_nt: TGTGCCAGCAGCTTATCGGGGGGAAATAGCTACGAGCAGTACTTC
cdr3_aa: CASSLSGGNSYEQYF

d_call: -
v_call: TRBV3-1/TRBV3-2
j_call: TRBJ2-7
clone_size: few
cdr3_nt: TGTGCCAGCAGCCCTTCCCCGTACGAGCAGTACTTC
cdr3_aa: CASSPSPYEQYF

d_call: TRBD1
v_call: TRBV3-1/TRBV3-2
j_call: TRBJ1-6
clone_size: -
cdr3_nt: TGTGCCAGCAGCCAGCAGACAGGGGTCCGTAATTCACCCCTCCACTTT
cdr3_aa: CASSQQTGVRNSPLHF

d_call: -
v_call: TRBV7-2
j_call: TRBJ1-1
clone_size: once
cdr3_nt: TGTGCCAGCAGCCCCGGACATACGAACACTGAAGCTTTCTTT
cdr3_aa: CASSPGHTNTEAFF

d_call: TRBD1
v_call: TRBV2
j_call: TRBJ2-7
clone_size: -
cdr3_nt: TGTGCCAGCAGTGAACACCCGGGACAGAAGGGCTACGAGCAGTACTTC
cdr3_aa: CASSEHPGQKGYEQYF

d_call: TRBD1
v_call: TRBV5-4
j_call: TRBJ2-6
clone_size: once
cdr3_nt: TGTGCCAGCAGTCATCGACAGGGGGCCTTCTCTGGGGCCAACGTCCTGACTTTC
cdr3_aa: CASSHRQGAFSGANVLTF

d_call: -
v_call: TRBV12-3/TRBV12-4
j_call: TRBJ2-2
clone_size: -
cdr3_nt: TGTGCTAGCACGCAGGGCGGGGAGCTGTTTTTT
cdr3_aa: CASTQGGELFF

d_call: TRBD1
v_call: TRBV19
j_call: TRBJ1-5
clone_size: -
cdr3_nt: TGTGCCAGTAGTTCCCTCCCAGGGGGGACGGCCCAGCATTTT
cdr3_aa: CASSSLPGGTAQHF

d_call: -
v_call: TRBV20-1
j_call: TRBJ1-1
clone_size: -
cdr3_nt: TGCAGGGGGGGTTGGGGAACTGAAGCTTTCTTT
cdr3_aa: CRGGWGTEAFF

d_call: -
v_call: TRBV12-3/TRBV12-4
j_call: TRBJ1-1
clone_size: -
cdr3_nt: TGTGCCAGCAGTTTGGCCGTCGAAGCTTTCTTT
cdr3_aa: CASSLAVEAFF

d_call: -
v_call: TRBV6-5
j_call: TRBJ1-5
clone_size: -
cdr3_nt: TGTGCCAGCACGGAACAGAGCAATCAGCCCCAGCATTTT
cdr3_aa: CASTEQSNQPQHF

d_call: TRBD1
v_call: TRBV11-3
j_call: TRBJ2-5
clone_size: -
cdr3_nt: TGTGCCAGCAGCCCCGGACAGGGCGAAGAGACCCAGTACTTC
cdr3_aa: CASSPGQGEETQYF

d_call: -
v_call: TRBV2
j_call: TRBJ2-7
clone_size: -
cdr3_nt: TGTGCCAGCAGTGGCGGGTACGAGCAGTACTTC
cdr3_aa: CASSGGYEQYF

d_call: TRBD1
v_call: TRBV12-3/TRBV12-4
j_call: TRBJ2-3
clone_size: once
cdr3_nt: TGTGCCAGCAGTTTACCCCCAGGACAGGGGGTAGGTTTT
cdr3_aa: CASSLPPGQGVGF

d_call: -
v_call: TRBV6-2/TRBV6-3
j_call: TRBJ1-1
clone_size: -
cdr3_nt: TGTGCCAGCAGTTGGGGGGGTGACACTGAAGCTTTCTTT
cdr3_aa: CASSWGGDTEAFF

d_call: -
v_call: TRBV30
j_call: TRBJ1-2
clone_size: -
cdr3_nt: TGTGCCTGGAGTGTGGATGACGGGGGGGGCCCAAGGAGCTATGGCTACACCTTC
cdr3_aa: CAWSVDDGGGPRSYGYTF

d_call: TRBD1
v_call: TRBV5-1
j_call: TRBJ1-2
clone_size: -
cdr3_nt: TGCGCCAGCAGCTCAATTACGGGACAGGGCGGAGGCTACACCTTC
cdr3_aa: CASSSITGQGGGYTF

d_call: -
v_call: TRBV6-5
j_call: TRBJ1-1
clone_size: -
cdr3_nt: TGTGCCAGCAGTTACGGGCTCTTGACTGAAGCTTTCTTT
cdr3_aa: CASSYGLLTEAFF

d_call: -
v_call: TRBV7-9
j_call: TRBJ1-4
clone_size: -
cdr3_nt: TGTGCCAGCAGCGAGCGTTTTGATGTTCTCGAAAAACTGTTTTTT
cdr3_aa: CASSERFDVLEKLFF

d_call: -
v_call: TRBV10-2
j_call: TRBJ2-1
clone_size: -
cdr3_nt: TGCGCCAGCAGTAACTCAGGTACAGCAGATGAGCAGTTCTTC
cdr3_aa: CASSNSGTADEQFF

d_call: TRBD1
v_call: TRBV19
j_call: TRBJ1-4
clone_size: -
cdr3_nt: TGTGCCAGTAGTAACCCTTACAGGGGGGATGAAAAACTGTTTTTT
cdr3_aa: CASSNPYRGDEKLFF

d_call: TRBD2
v_call: TRBV5-6
j_call: TRBJ2-1
clone_size: -
cdr3_nt: TGTGCCAGCAGCCGAAGCGGGGGGGCAGACAATGAGCAGTTCTTC
cdr3_aa: CASSRSGGADNEQFF

d_call: -
v_call: TRBV7-3
j_call: TRBJ1-1
clone_size: -
cdr3_nt: TGTGCCAGCAGTTCGTCAGGGACCAGGGGAGCTTTCTTT
cdr3_aa: CASSSSGTRGAFF

d_call: TRBD1
v_call: TRBV18
j_call: TRBJ2-2
clone_size: -
cdr3_nt: TGTGCCAGCTCACTAGACAGGGCCCTCACCGGGGAGCTGTTTTTT
cdr3_aa: CASSLDRALTGELFF

d_call: TRBD1
v_call: TRBV6-2/TRBV6-3
j_call: TRBJ2-7
clone_size: many
cdr3_nt: TGTGCCAGCAGTCCAGGGGGCTACGAGCAGTACTTC
cdr3_aa: CASSPGGYEQYF

d_call: -
v_call: TRBV3-1/TRBV3-2
j_call: TRBJ2-5
clone_size: -
cdr3_nt: TGTGCCAGCAGCCAAGAATGGGACACTGCACAAGAGACCCAGTACTTC
cdr3_aa: CASSQEWDTAQETQYF

d_call: TRBD2
v_call: TRBV19
j_call: TRBJ2-1
clone_size: -
cdr3_nt: TGTGCCAGTAGTCTGCTAGCGGGGGAGAGCTCCTACAATGAGCAGTTCTTC
cdr3_aa: CASSLLAGESSYNEQFF

d_call: -
v_call: TRBV5-4
j_call: TRBJ2-1
clone_size: -
cdr3_nt: TGTGCCAGCAGCCGCCGGGGGACCAATGAGCAGTTCTTC
cdr3_aa: CASSRRGTNEQFF

d_call: TRBD2
v_call: TRBV3-1/TRBV3-2
j_call: TRBJ2-4
clone_size: -
cdr3_nt: TGTGCCAGCAGCCAATCCCAAGCGGGGGGGCAGTACTTC
cdr3_aa: CASSQSQAGGQYF

d_call: -
v_call: TRBV6-2/TRBV6-3
j_call: TRBJ1-1
clone_size: -
cdr3_nt: TGTGCCAGCAGTAATCCGCAGGGGAAGAACACTGAAGCTTTCTTT
cdr3_aa: CASSNPQGKNTEAFF